Below are 22 T cell receptor beta chains sequenced from a single sample in a study of blood T cell repertoires in COVID-19. Only in-frame clones appear in the TCRdb table, and some are missing; sequencing was by immunoSEQ multiplex PCR. The sample has about 220,000 clones, 80% to 90% seen once. Sample: PBMCs or T cells enriched from blood (not recorded which). The receptor set was obtained from a woman between 50 and 59 years old who had been exposed to COVID-19.

The chain carries TRBV19 and TRBJ1-1, with D perhaps matching TRBD1 (6 bases). The CDR3 length is 15 residues. CDR1 is LNHDA and CDR2 is SQIVND in the germline V gene (reference sequence). The V end was cut by 5 bases, the J end by 3 bases, with 16 bases between. The CDR3 DNA reads as TGTGCCAGTAGTGGGCAGGGGTATAGAGACACTGAAGCTTTCTTT. This codes for CASSGQGYRDTEAFF.

The chain combines TRBV5-1 with TRBJ1-5; 8 bases map to TRBD1. The CDR3 totals 16 residues. Germline V lookup: CDR1 SGHRS, CDR2 YFSETQ. Trimming took 4 bases from V and 4 from J; bases not matched to a gene: 10. The CDR3 protein is CASSPGDRGGNQPQHF. CDR3 DNA sequence: TGCGCCAGCAGCCCCGGAGACAGGGGAGGGAATCAGCCCCAGCATTTT.

This chain uses TRBV19 with TRBJ2-2; 8 bases fit TRBD1. V shed 5 bases and J 7 bases; nucleotides not matched to a gene: 9. This CDR3 comprises 15 residues. Looked up from germline, CDR1 is LNHDA and CDR2 is SQIVND (reference sequence). CDR3 nucleotide sequence: TGTGCCAGTAGTGCCCGACAGGGGTGGAGCGGGGAGCTGTTTTTT. Its translation is CASSARQGWSGELFF.

The V call is TRBV11-2, the J call TRBJ1-1; tentatively, D is TRBD1 (5 bases). Germline lookup yields CDR1 SGHAT and CDR2 FQNNGV. V was trimmed by 1 base and J by 0 bases, leaving 15 bases between them. The CDR3 sequence is 17 residues long. CDR3 DNA sequence: TGTGCCAGCAGCTTAGTGGGGCACGGCGGGGTGAACACTGAAGCTTTCTTT. Translation gives CASSLVGHGGVNTEAFF.

The J gene is TRBJ1-4, the V gene TRBV3-1 (or the pseudogene TRBV3-2); no clear D gene. The V end lost 2 bases, the J end lost 0 bases, and 7 bases lay between the germline ends. The CDR3 consists of 15 residues. CDR1 LGHDT and CDR2 YNNKEL come from the germline V gene (reference sequence). The CDR3: CASSQQLSTNEKLFF. For the CDR3, the DNA is TGTGCCAGCAGCCAACAGTTATCAACTAATGAAAAACTGTTTTTT.

The chain carries TRBV2 and TRBJ1-1, with D perhaps TRBD1 (6 bases). Looked up from germline, CDR1 is SNHLY and CDR2 is FYNNEI. CDR3 length: 15 residues. V was shortened by 4 bases and J by 3 bases, with 15 bases between the two germline ends. This CDR3 reads CASSATQGRDTEAFF. The CDR3 DNA follows: TGTGCCAGCAGTGCTACCCAGGGGAGGGACACTGAAGCTTTCTTT.

The chain is built from TRBV6-1 and TRBJ2-7; 14 nucleotides line up with TRBD2. The ends lost 0 bases at V and 0 bases at J; junction bases unmatched: 1. The germline V gene has CDR1 MNHNS and CDR2 SASEGT. This CDR3 has 17 residues. CDR3 protein: CASSEAGLAGASYEQYF. CDR3 nucleotides: TGTGCCAGCAGTGAAGCGGGACTAGCGGGGGCCTCCTACGAGCAGTACTTC.

The chain uses TRBV5-6 and TRBJ1-3; maybe TRBD1 (6 bases). CDR1 is SGHDT, CDR2 YYEEEE, per germline. This CDR3 has 14 amino acids. V was clipped by 1 base and J by 6 bases, with 11 bases between them. The CDR3 loop reads CASSLPGQPNTIYF. In DNA form, the CDR3 reads TGTGCCAGCAGCTTGCCTGGACAGCCAAACACCATATATTTT.

This clone was observed a handful of times. This chain joins TRBV11-2 and TRBJ1-2; unclear D gene. The CDR3 is made up of 13 amino acids. Germline-derived CDR1 and CDR2 are SGHAT and FQNNGV. V dropped 5 bases and J dropped 4 bases, with 11 bases sitting between them. The CDR3 is CASSRSPGYGYTF. In DNA, the CDR3 is TGTGCCAGCAGCCGCTCGCCCGGCTATGGCTACACCTTC.

This clone was seen only once. The chain links TRBV27 to TRBJ1-1; no clear D gene. Deletions cut 5 bases from V and 0 bases from J, with 7 bases between. The germline CDR1 and CDR2 sequences are MNHEY and SMNVEV (reference sequence). The CDR3 has 13 amino acids. CDR3 protein: CASSSSVNTEAFF. In DNA form, the CDR3 reads TGTGCCAGCAGTAGCTCCGTGAACACTGAAGCTTTCTTT.

The V and J genes are TRBV7-6 and TRBJ2-3; 9 bases are shared with TRBD1. CDR1 SGHVS and CDR2 FNYEAQ come from the germline V gene. Losses at the gene ends were 5 bases for V and 7 bases for J; bases not matched to a gene: 10. The CDR3 spans 15 residues. This CDR3 reads CASSPRQGDKYTQYF. The CDR3 DNA follows: TGTGCCAGCAGCCCCCGACAGGGGGATAAATATACGCAGTATTTT.

The gene calls are TRBV27 and TRBJ2-3; 7 nucleotides align to TRBD2. With V trimmed by 3 bases and J by 0 bases, 9 bases remained unmatched. Germline CDR1 reads MNHEY; CDR2 reads SMNVEV (reference sequence). The CDR3 has 17 amino acids. The CDR3 coding sequence is TGTGCCAGCAGTTTCCTCAGCGGGGCAGCTAGCACAGATACGCAGTATTTT. This translates into CASSFLSGAASTDTQYF.

J is TRBJ1-2 and V is TRBV7-9; TRBD1 aligns across 11 bases. The CDR3 is 14 residues long. Germline CDR1 SEHNR, CDR2 FQNEAQ (reference sequence). V lost 5 bases to trimming and J lost 13 bases; unmatched junction nucleotides: 12. CDR3 nucleotide sequence: TGTGCCAGCAGCATCGGACAGGGGGCCTTTCTTATCACCTTC. Translation: CASSIGQGAFLITF.

CDR3 residues: CASSQDRGGDQPQHF. DNA of the CDR3: TGTGCCAGCTCACAGGACAGGGGCGGGGATCAGCCCCAGCATTTT. The chain carries TRBV18 and TRBJ1-5; 9 bases agree with TRBD1. This CDR3 comprises 15 residues. Germline trimming cut 4 bases from V and 5 bases from J; bases unmatched to any gene: 6. Germline CDR1 and CDR2: KGHSH and LQKENI.

V gene TRBV2 combines with J gene TRBJ2-1; 7 positions match TRBD2. The CDR3 length is 14 residues. Germline-derived CDR1 and CDR2 are SNHLY and FYNNEI. Losses at the gene ends were 3 bases for V and 7 bases for J; bases not matched to a gene: 6. CDR3 in amino acids: CASSEASGLNEQFF. In DNA, the CDR3 is TGTGCCAGCAGTGAGGCTAGCGGCCTTAATGAGCAGTTCTTC.

The V and J genes are TRBV9 and TRBJ2-2; D is undetermined. Germline V lookup: CDR1 SGDLS, CDR2 YYNGEE. CDR3 length: 17 amino acids. V lost 4 bases to trimming and J lost 0 bases, with 16 bases between them. The CDR3 DNA sequence: TGTGCCAGCAGCCCCCCCCGAGGCAGTTCGAACACCGGGGAGCTGTTTTTT. It specifies CASSPPRGSSNTGELFF.

The chain joins TRBV2 to TRBJ2-1, with 9 positions matching TRBD2. The V gene end was trimmed by 4 bases and the J gene end by 0 bases; junction bases not matched to a gene: 1. This CDR3 spans 15 amino acids. Per germline, CDR1 SNHLY and CDR2 FYNNEI. The chain's CDR3 is CASSASGNSYNEQFF. The CDR3 DNA reads as TGTGCCAGCAGTGCTAGCGGGAACTCCTACAATGAGCAGTTCTTC.

This chain joins TRBV6-2 or TRBV6-3 and TRBJ1-5, with a tentative D call TRBD1 (5 bases). Trimming cost V 4 bases and J 1 base, with 17 bases left between them. Germline V gene sequence: CDR1 MNHEY, CDR2 SVGEGT. The CDR3 has 17 residues. The CDR3 spells CASSSTGLPRSNQPQHF. The CDR3 DNA reads as TGTGCCAGCAGTTCTACGGGACTCCCGAGGAGCAATCAGCCCCAGCATTTT.

The V gene is TRBV7-2, the J gene TRBJ2-3, with 8 nucleotides matching TRBD2. The CDR3 sequence is 18 residues long. Trimming removed 0 bases from V and 3 bases from J; junction bases left unmatched: 11. The germline V gene encodes CDR1 SGHTA and CDR2 FQGNSA. This chain's CDR3 is CASSLALMGAGGTDTQYF. CDR3 nucleotide sequence: TGTGCCAGCAGCTTAGCGCTAATGGGGGCGGGGGGAACAGATACGCAGTATTTT.

The chain carries TRBV27 and TRBJ2-1; D is perhaps TRBD2 (6 bases). This CDR3 has 13 amino acids. The V gene's germline CDR1 is MNHEY and CDR2 SMNVEV (reference sequence). V was shortened by 3 bases and J by 7 bases, with 10 bases between the two germline ends. CDR3 sequence: CASSLAGWNEQFF. In DNA form, the CDR3 reads TGTGCCAGCAGTTTGGCGGGGTGGAATGAGCAGTTCTTC.

The chain joins TRBV7-2 to TRBJ2-1, with 11 bases aligning to TRBD2. The germline gives CDR1 SGHTA, CDR2 FQGNSA. J gave up 9 bases and V 3 bases, and 4 bases lay outside the gene matches. This CDR3 has 14 residues. CDR3 coding DNA: TGTGCCAGCAGCTTTAGCGGGGGGGGTGTTGAGCAGTTCTTC. Translation: CASSFSGGGVEQFF.

The V gene is TRBV28, the J gene TRBJ1-5; TRBD1 aligns across 8 bases. The CDR3 contains 13 residues. Germline V lookup: CDR1 MDHEN, CDR2 SYDVKM. V gave up 11 bases and J gave up 0 bases; unmatched junction bases: 3. In DNA, the CDR3 is TGTGCCGGGGGACAGGATAGCAATCAGCCCCAGCATTTT. Its translation: CAGGQDSNQPQHF.